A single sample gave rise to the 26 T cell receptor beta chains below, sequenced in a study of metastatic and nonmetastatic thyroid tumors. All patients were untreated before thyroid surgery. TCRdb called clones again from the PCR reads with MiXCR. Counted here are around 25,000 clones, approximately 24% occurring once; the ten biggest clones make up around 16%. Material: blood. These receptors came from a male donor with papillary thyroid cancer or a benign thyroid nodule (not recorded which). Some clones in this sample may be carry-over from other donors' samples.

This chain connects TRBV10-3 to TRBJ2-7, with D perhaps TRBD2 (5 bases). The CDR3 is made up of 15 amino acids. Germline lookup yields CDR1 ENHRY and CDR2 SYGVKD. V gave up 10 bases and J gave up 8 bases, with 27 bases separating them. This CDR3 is CATYLGGGGLAQQYF. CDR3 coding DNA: TGTGCCACCTATCTCGGTGGTGGCGGGCTCGCGCAGCAGTACTTC.

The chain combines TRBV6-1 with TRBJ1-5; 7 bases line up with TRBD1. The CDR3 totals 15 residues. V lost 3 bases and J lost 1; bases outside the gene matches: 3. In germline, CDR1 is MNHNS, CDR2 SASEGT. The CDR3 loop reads CASSEETGSNQPQHF. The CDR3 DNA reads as TGTGCCAGCAGTGAGGAGACAGGGAGCAATCAGCCCCAGCATTTT.

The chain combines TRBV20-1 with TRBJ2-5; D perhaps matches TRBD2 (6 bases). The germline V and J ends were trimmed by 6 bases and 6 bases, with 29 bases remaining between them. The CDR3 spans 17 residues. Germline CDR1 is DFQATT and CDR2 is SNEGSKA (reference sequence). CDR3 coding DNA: TGCAGTGCCCTACTGACTATCGGGAGAATATCCGGGCAGACCCAGTACTTC. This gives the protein CSALLTIGRISGQTQYF.

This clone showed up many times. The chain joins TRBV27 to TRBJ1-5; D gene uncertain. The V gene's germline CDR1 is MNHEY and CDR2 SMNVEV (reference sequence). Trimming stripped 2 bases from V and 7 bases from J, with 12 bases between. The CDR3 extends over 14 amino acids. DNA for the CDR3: TGTGCCAGCAGTTTAACAGAGAAGGGACAGCCCCAGCATTTT. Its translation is CASSLTEKGQPQHF.

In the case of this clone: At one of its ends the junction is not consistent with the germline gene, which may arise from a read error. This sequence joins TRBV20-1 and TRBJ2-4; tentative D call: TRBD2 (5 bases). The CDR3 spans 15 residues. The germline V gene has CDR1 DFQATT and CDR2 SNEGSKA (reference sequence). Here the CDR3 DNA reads TGCAGTGCTCTAGGGATAGGGCTAGCCAAAGACATTCAGTACTTC. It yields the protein CSALGIGLAKDIQYF.

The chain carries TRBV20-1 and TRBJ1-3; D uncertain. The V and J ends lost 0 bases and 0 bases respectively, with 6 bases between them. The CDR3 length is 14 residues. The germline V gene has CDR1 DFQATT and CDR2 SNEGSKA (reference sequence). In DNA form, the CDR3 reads TGCAGTGCTAGAGAGGATCCCTCTGGAAACACCATATATTTT. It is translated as CSAREDPSGNTIYF.

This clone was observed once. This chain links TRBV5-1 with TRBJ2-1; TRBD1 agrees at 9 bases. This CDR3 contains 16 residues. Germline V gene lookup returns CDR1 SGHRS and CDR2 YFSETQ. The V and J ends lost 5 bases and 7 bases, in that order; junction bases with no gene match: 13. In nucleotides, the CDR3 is TGCGCCAGCAGTCAAAAACAGGGGGCCCGGATGAATGAGCAGTTCTTC. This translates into CASSQKQGARMNEQFF.

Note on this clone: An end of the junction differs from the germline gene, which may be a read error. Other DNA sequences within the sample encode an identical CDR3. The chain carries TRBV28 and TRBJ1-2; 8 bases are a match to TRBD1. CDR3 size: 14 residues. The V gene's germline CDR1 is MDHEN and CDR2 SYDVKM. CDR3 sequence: CASSSGQGHYGYTF. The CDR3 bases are TGTGCAAGCAGTTCCGGACAGGGCCACTATGGATACACCTTC.

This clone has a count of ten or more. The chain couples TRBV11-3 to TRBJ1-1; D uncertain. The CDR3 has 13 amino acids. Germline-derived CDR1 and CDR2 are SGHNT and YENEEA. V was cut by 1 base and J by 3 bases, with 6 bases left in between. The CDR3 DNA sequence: TGTGCCAGCAGCTTAGCAGAGCACACTGAAGCTTTCTTT. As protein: CASSLAEHTEAFF. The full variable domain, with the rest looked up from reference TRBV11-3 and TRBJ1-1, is EAGVVQSPRYKIIEKKQPVAFWCNPISGHNTLYWYLQNLGQGPELLIRYENEEAVDDSQLPKDRFSAERLKGVDSTLKIQPAELGDSAVYLCASSLAEHTEAFFGQGTRLTVV.

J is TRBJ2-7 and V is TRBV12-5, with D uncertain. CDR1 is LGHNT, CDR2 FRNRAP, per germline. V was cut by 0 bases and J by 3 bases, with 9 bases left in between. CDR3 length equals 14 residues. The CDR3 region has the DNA TGTGCTAGTGGTTTGGTAACCGCAGACTACGAGCAGTACTTC. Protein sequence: CASGLVTADYEQYF.

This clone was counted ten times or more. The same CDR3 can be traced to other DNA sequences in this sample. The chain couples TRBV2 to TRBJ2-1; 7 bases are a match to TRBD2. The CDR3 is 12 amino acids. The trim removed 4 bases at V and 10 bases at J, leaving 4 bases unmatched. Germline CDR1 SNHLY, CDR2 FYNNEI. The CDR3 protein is CASSGWDYEQFF. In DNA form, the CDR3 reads TGTGCCAGCAGTGGGTGGGACTACGAGCAGTTCTTC.

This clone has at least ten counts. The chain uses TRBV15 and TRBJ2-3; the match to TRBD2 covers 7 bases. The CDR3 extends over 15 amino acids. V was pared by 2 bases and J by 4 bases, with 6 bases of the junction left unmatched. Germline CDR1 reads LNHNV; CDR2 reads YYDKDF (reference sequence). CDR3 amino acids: CATSRTSEKSDTQYF. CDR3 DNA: TGTGCCACCAGCAGAACTAGCGAGAAGTCAGATACGCAGTATTTT.

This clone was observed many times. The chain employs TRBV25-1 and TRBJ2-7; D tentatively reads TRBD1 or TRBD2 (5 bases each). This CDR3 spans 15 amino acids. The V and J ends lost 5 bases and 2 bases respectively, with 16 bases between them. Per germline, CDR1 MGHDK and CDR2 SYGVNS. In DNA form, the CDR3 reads TGTGCCAGCAGTCCAAAGAGGGACGGCGCCTACGAGCAGTACTTC. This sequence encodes CASSPKRDGAYEQYF.

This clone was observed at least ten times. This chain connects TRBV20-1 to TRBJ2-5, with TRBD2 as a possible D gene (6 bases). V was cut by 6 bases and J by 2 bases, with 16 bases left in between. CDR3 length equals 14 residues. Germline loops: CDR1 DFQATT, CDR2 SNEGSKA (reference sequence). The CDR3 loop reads CSAGGEHEQETQYF. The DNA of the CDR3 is TGCAGTGCGGGGGGTGAGCACGAACAAGAGACCCAGTACTTC.

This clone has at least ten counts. The CDR3 protein is CASTEGGKTQYF. CDR3 DNA sequence: TGTGCCAGCACCGAGGGGGGGAAGACCCAGTACTTC. The J gene is TRBJ2-5, the V gene TRBV28; D might be TRBD2 (7 bases). The germline V and J ends were trimmed by 7 bases and 6 bases, with 12 bases remaining between them. The germline V gene has CDR1 MDHEN and CDR2 SYDVKM. The CDR3 is made up of 12 amino acids.

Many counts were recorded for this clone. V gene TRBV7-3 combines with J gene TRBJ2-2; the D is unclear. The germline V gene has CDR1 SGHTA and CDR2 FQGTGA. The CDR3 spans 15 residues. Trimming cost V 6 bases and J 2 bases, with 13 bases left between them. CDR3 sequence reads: CASRIDARNTGELFF. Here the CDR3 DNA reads TGTGCCAGCAGGATAGACGCCAGAAACACCGGGGAGCTGTTTTTT. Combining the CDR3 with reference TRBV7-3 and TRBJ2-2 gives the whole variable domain GAGVSQTPSNKVTEKGKYVELRCDPISGHTALYWYRQSLGQGPEFLIYFQGTGAADDSGLPNDRFFAVRPEGSVSTLKIQRTERGDSAVYLCASRIDARNTGELFFGEGSRLTVL.

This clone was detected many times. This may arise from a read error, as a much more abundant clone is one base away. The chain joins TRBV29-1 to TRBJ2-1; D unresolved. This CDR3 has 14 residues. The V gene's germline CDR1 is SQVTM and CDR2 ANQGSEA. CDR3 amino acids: CSVFTLSSCNEQFF. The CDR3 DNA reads TGCAGCGTTTTCACTCTGAGCTCCTGCAATGAGCAGTTCTTC.

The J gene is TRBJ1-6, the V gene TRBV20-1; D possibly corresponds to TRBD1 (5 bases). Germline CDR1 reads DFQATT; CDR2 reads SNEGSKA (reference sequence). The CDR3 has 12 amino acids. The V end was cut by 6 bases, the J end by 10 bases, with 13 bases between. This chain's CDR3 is CSAEAQGSPLHF. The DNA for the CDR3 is TGCAGTGCCGAGGCTCAGGGCTCACCCCTCCACTTT.

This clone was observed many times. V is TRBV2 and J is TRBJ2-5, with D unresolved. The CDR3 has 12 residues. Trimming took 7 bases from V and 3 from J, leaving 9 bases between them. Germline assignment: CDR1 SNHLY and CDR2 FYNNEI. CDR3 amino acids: CASTPRKETQYF. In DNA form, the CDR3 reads TGTGCCAGCACCCCACGGAAAGAGACCCAGTACTTC. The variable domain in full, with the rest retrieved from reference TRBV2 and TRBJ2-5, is EPEVTQTPSHQVTQMGQEVILRCVPISNHLYFYWYRQILGQKVEFLVSFYNNEISEKSEIFDDQFSVERPDGSNFTLKIRSTKLEDSAMYFCASTPRKETQYFGPGTRLLVL.

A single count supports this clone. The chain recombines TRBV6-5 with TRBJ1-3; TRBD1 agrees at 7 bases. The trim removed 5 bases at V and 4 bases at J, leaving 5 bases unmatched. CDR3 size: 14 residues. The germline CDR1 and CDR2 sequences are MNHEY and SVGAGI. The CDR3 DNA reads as TGTGCCAGCAGTCACGACAGGGTAGGAAACACCATATATTTT. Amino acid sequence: CASSHDRVGNTIYF.

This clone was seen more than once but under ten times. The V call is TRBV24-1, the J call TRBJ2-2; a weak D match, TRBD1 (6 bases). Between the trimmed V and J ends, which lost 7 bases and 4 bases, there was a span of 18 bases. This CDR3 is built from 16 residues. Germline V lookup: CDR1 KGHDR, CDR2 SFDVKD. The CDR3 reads CATSNPGQWTTGELFF. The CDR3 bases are TGTGCCACCAGCAACCCTGGACAGTGGACCACCGGGGAGCTGTTTTTT.

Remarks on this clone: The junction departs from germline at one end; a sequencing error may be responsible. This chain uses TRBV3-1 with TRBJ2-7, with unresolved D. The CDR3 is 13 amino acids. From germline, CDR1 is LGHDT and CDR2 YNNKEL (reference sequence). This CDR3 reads CANSLSDGVEQYF. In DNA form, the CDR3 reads TGTGCCAACAGCCTATCCGATGGAGTGGAGCAGTACTTC.

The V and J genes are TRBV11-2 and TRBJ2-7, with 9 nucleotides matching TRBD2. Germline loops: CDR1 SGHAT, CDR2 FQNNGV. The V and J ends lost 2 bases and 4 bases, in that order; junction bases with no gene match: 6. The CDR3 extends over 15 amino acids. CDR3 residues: CASSLRGSGRYEQYF. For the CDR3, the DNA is TGTGCCAGCAGCTTACGCGGTAGCGGGAGATACGAGCAGTACTTC. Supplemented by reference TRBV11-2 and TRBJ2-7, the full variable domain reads EAGVAQSPRYKIIEKRQSVAFWCNPISGHATLYWYQQILGQGPKLLIQFQNNGVVDDSQLPKDRFSAERLKGVDSTLKIQPAKLEDSAVYLCASSLRGSGRYEQYFGPGTRLTVT.

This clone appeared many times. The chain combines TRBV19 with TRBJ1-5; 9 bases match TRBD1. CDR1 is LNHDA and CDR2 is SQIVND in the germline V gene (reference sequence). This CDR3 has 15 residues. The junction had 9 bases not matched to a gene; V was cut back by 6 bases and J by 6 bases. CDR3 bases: TGTGCCAGTAGGTTACGCGGGACAGGGAGTCAGCCCCAGCATTTT. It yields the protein CASRLRGTGSQPQHF.

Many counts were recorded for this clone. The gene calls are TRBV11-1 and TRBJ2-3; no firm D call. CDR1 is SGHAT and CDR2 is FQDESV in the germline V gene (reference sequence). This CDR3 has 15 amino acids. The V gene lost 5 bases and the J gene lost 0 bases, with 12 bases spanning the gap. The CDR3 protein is CASSPRTGSTDTQYF. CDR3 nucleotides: TGTGCCAGCAGCCCGAGGACCGGTAGCACAGATACGCAGTATTTT.

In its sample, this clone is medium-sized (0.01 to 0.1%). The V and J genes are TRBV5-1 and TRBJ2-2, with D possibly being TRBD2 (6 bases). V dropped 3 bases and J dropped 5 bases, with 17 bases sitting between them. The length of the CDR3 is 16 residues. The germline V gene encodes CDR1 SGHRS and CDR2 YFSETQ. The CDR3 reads CASSSRRAGQTGELFF. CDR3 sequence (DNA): TGCGCCAGCAGCTCCCGGAGGGCAGGGCAGACCGGGGAGCTGTTTTTT. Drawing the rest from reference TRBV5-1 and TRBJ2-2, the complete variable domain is KAGVTQTPRYLIKTRGQQVTLSCSPISGHRSVSWYQQTPGQGLQFLFEYFSETQRNKGNFPGRFSGRQFSNSRSEMNVSTLELGDSALYLCASSSRRAGQTGELFFGEGSRLTVL.